The table lists the clone carrying this T cell receptor beta chain with a few counts. Its cognate antigen is unknown. This specimen belongs to a study of spatial heterogeneity in lung cancer. On the study more broadly: Alpha-chain sequences were consistently detected less often than beta-chain sequences. In raw reads, more than 9.5 appearances on average were recorded for each unique TCR and UMI combination.

Each CDR3 protein is one row after TCRdb ran MiXCR on the 5' RACE reads. Of about 45,000 distinct CDR3 sequences in the sample, around 11% were seen once. The time point: sample taken at primary tumor resection. Unsorted whole RNA samples from tumor, nontumor lung or frozen PBMC were sequenced. This CDR3 contains 16 residues. Germline V gene lookup returns CDR1 SEHNR and CDR2 FQNEAQ (reference sequence). Trimming cost V 5 bases and J 7 bases; bases outside gene matches: 8. Study-wide findings and caveats: More often at tumor resection than at routine follow-up, ubiquitous expanded tumor TCRs were detected in the blood.

The source is a female donor with early-stage non-small cell lung cancer. Sample: PBMCs, taken at surgery. The V and J genes are TRBV7-9 and TRBJ1-4; 12 nucleotides match TRBD1. CDR3 nucleotide sequence: TGTGCCAGCAGCGACGGGACAGGGGGCGTAGGTGAAAAACTGTTTTTT. Its protein is CASSDGTGGVGEKLFF.